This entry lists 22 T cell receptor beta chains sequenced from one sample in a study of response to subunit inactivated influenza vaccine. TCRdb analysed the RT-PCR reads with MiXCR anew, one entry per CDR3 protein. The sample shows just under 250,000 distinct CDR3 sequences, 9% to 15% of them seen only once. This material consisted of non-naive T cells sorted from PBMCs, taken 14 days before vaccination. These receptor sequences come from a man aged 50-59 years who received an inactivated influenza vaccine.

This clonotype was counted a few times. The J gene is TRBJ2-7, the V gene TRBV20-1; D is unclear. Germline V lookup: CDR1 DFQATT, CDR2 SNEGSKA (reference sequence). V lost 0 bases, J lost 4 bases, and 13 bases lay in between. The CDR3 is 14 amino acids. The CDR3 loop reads CSAREGKQLYEQYF. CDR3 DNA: TGCAGTGCTAGAGAGGGGAAACAGTTATACGAGCAGTACTTC.

The CDR3 sequence is CASSLGQGGAQPQHF. CDR3 DNA: TGTGCCAGCAGTTTAGGCCAGGGCGGGGCTCAGCCCCAGCATTTT. J is TRBJ1-5 and V is TRBV12-3 or TRBV12-4; maybe TRBD1 (5 bases). Trimming cost V 1 base and J 6 bases, with 13 bases left between them. The CDR3 length is 15 residues.

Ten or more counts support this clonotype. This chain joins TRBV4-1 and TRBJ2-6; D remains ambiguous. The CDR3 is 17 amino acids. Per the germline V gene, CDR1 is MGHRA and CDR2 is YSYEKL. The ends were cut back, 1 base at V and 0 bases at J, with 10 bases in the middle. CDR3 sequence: CASSQVLRNSGANVLTF. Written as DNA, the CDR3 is TGCGCCAGCAGCCAAGTACTACGGAACTCTGGGGCCAACGTCCTGACTTTC.

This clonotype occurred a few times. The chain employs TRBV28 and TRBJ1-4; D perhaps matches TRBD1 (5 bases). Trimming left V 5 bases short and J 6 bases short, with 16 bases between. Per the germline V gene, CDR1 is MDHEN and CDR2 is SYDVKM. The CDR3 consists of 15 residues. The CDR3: CASSPLGDSYEKLFF. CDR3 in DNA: TGTGCCAGCAGTCCCCTCGGAGACAGCTATGAAAAACTGTTTTTT.

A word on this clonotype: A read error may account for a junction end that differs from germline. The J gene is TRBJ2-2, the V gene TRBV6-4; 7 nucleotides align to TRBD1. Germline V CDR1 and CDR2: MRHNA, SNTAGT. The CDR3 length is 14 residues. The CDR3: CASQLGQNTGELCF. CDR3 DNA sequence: TGTGCCAGCCAGTTGGGACAGAACACCGGGGAGCTGTGTTTT.

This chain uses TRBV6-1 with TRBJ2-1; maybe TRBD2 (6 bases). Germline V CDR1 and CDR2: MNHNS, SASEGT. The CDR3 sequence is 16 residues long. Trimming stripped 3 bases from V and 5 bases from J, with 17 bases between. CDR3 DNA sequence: TGTGCCAGCAGTGATGTCTGGAGGGCGGGCCACAATGAGCAGTTCTTC. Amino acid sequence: CASSDVWRAGHNEQFF.

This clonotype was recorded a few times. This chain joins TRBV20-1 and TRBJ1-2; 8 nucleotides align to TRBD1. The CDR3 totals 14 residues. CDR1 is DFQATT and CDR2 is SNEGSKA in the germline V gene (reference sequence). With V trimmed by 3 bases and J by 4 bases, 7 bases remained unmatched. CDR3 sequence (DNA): TGCAGTGCTAGCCCGGACAGGGCGGGCTATGGCTACACCTTC. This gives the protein CSASPDRAGYGYTF.

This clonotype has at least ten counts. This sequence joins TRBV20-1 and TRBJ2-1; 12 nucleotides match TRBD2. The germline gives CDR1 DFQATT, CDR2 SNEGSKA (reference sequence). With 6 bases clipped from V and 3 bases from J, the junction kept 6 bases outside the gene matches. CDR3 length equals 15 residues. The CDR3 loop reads CSAKLAGGRYNEQFF. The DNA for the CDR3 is TGCAGTGCGAAACTAGCGGGGGGCCGCTACAATGAGCAGTTCTTC.

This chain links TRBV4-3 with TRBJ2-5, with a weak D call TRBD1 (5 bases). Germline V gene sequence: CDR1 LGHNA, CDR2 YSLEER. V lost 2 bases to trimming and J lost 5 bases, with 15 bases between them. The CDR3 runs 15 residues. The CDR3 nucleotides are TGCGCCAGCAGCCAATCGACAGCCAGTTGGGAGACCCAGTACTTC. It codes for CASSQSTASWETQYF.

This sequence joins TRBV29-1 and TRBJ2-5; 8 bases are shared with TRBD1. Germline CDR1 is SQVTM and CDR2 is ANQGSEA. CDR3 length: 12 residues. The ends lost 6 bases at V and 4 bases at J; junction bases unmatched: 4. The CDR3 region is CSVPGTGETQYF. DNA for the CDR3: TGCAGCGTGCCCGGGACAGGAGAGACCCAGTACTTC. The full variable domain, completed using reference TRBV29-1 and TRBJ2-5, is SAVISQKPSRDICQRGTSLTIQCQVDSQVTMMFWYRQQPGQSLTLIATANQGSEATYESGFVIDKFPISRPNLTFSTLTVSNMSPEDSSIYLCSVPGTGETQYFGPGTRLLVL.

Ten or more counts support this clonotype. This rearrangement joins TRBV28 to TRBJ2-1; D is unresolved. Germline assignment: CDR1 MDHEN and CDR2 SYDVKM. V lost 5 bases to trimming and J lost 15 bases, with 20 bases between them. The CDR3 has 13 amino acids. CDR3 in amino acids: CASSDSLQVFGFF. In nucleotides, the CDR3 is TGTGCCAGCAGTGACTCCCTCCAAGTCTTTGGGTTCTTC.

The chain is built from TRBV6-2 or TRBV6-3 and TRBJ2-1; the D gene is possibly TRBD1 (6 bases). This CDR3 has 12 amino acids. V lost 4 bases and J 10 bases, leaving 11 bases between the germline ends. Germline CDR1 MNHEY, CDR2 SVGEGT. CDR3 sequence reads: CASSSLGTEQFF. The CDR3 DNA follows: TGTGCCAGCAGTTCCCTCGGGACAGAGCAGTTCTTC.

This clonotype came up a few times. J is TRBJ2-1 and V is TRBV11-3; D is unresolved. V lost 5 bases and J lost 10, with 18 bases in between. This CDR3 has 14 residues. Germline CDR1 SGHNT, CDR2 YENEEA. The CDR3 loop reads CASSPDRASREQFF. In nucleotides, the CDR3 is TGTGCCAGCAGCCCCGACCGCGCTAGTCGGGAGCAGTTCTTC.

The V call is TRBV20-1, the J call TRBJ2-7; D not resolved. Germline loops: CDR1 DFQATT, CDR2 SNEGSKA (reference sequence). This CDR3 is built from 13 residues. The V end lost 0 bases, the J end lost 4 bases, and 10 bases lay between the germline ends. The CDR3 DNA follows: TGCAGTGCTAGAGATTGGATGGGGTACGAGCAGTACTTC. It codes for CSARDWMGYEQYF.

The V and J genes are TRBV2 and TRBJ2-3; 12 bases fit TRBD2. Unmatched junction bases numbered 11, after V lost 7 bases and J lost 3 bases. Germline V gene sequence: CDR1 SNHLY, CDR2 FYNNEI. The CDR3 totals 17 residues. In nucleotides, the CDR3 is TGTGCCAGCAAAATGAGAGGACTAGCGGGACCGACAGATACGCAGTATTTT. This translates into CASKMRGLAGPTDTQYF.

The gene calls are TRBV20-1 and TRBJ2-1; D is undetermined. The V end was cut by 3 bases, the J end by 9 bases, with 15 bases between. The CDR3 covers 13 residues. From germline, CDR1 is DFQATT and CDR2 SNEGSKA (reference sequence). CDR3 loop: CSASLLEYGEQFF. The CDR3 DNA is TGCAGTGCTAGTCTTCTAGAGTACGGTGAGCAGTTCTTC.

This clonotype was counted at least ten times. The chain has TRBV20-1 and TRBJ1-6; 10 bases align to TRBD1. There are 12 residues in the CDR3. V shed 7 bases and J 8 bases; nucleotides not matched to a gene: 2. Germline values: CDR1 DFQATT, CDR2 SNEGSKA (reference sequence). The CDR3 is CSVGQGDSPLHF. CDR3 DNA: TGCAGTGTCGGACAGGGGGATTCACCCCTCCACTTT.

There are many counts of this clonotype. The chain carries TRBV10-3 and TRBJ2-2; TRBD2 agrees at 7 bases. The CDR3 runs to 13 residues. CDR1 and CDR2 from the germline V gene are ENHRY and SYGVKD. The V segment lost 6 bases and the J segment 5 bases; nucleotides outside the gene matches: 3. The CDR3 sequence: CAIRGLGTGELFF. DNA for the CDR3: TGTGCCATCAGAGGACTAGGAACCGGGGAGCTGTTTTTT.

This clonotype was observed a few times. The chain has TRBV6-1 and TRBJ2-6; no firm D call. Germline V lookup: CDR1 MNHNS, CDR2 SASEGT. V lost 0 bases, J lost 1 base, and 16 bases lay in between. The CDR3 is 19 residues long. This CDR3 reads CASSEARSSVGSGANVLTF. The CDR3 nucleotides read TGTGCCAGCAGTGAAGCGAGGTCATCCGTGGGGTCTGGGGCCAACGTCCTGACTTTC.

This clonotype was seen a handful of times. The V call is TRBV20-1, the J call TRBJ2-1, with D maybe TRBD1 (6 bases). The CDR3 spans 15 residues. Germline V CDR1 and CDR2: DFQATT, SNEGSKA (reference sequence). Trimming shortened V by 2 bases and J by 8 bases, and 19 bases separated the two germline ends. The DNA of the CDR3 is TGCAGTGCTAGAACGCCCCTACAGGGAAATGATGAGCAGTTCTTC. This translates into CSARTPLQGNDEQFF.

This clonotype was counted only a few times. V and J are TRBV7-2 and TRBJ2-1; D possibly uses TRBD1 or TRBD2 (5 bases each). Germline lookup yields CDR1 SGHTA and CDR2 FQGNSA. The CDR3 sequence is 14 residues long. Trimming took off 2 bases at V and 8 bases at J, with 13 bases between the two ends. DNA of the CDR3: TGTGCCAGCAGCTTAACGCTCCGGGACGATGAGCAGTTCTTC. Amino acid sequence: CASSLTLRDDEQFF.

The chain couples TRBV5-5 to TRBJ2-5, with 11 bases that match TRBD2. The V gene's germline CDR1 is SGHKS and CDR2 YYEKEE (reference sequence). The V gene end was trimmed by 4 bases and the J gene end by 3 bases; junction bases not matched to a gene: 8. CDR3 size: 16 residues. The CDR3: CASSLHPGLAEETQYF. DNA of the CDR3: TGTGCCAGCAGCCTACACCCGGGACTAGCGGAAGAGACCCAGTACTTC.